A single sample is the source of the 12 T cell receptor beta chains below, sequenced in a study of shared clonotypes between healthy human individuals. Some clones are missing from TCRdb's copy, which holds only in-frame ones; the method was immunoSEQ multiplex PCR. This table has some 500,000 clones, almost 97% appearing once. Sequencing was carried out using naive CD4+ T cells sorted from blood. Subset denoted: CD45RA+ positively selected. These receptors came from a woman aged 25 to 45 in good health.

The J gene is TRBJ2-3, the V gene TRBV28, with D maybe TRBD2 (6 bases). The CDR3 is 13 residues long. CDR1 is MDHEN, CDR2 SYDVKM, per germline. V gave up 7 bases and J gave up 4 bases, with 12 bases separating them. CDR3 nucleotides: TGTGCCAGCACCGCGGGAACCCCAGATACGCAGTATTTT. Translation: CASTAGTPDTQYF.

This clone is a singleton in its sample. The gene calls are TRBV5-6 and TRBJ2-3, with TRBD2 matching 12 bases. CDR1 SGHDT and CDR2 YYEEEE come from the germline V gene. The CDR3 runs 16 residues. V lost 4 bases, J lost 3 bases, and 6 bases stayed unmatched. The CDR3 sequence is CASSTGLAGPTDTQYF. CDR3 sequence (DNA): TGTGCCAGCAGCACCGGACTAGCGGGGCCGACAGATACGCAGTATTTT.

V is TRBV28 and J is TRBJ1-2; no definite D call. The CDR3 runs 12 residues. The germline V gene has CDR1 MDHEN and CDR2 SYDVKM. V was clipped by 5 bases and J by 9 bases, with 13 bases between them. The CDR3 coding sequence is TGTGCCAGCAGTCCAAGTGATTTCAGCTACACCTTC. Translated: CASSPSDFSYTF.

This chain joins TRBV7-8 and TRBJ2-1; a possible D gene is TRBD2 (5 bases). The V gene's germline CDR1 is SGHVS and CDR2 FQNEAQ. CDR3 length: 13 amino acids. The V end lost 1 base, the J end lost 15 bases, and 16 bases lay between the germline ends. The CDR3 region has the DNA TGTGCCAGCAGCTTAGGAAGTCCACTAGGTCCGTTCTTC. This codes for CASSLGSPLGPFF.

The chain employs TRBV28 and TRBJ1-1; 7 positions match TRBD1. In germline, CDR1 is MDHEN, CDR2 SYDVKM. The CDR3 loop spans 18 amino acids. The V segment lost 6 bases and the J segment 0 bases; nucleotides outside the gene matches: 16. CDR3 nucleotide sequence: TGTGCCAGCAGACCAGCTCGACAGGGCGGGGGTATGAACACTGAAGCTTTCTTT. Translated, it gives CASRPARQGGGMNTEAFF.

This sequence joins TRBV18 and TRBJ1-4, with D uncertain. Germline V gene sequence: CDR1 KGHSH, CDR2 LQKENI. The CDR3 sequence is 14 residues long. V was pared by 3 bases and J by 4 bases, with 9 bases between. The CDR3 region is CASSPDGINEKLFF. The CDR3 DNA reads as TGTGCCAGCTCACCGGACGGCATTAATGAAAAACTGTTTTTT.

The chain recombines TRBV5-1 with TRBJ2-7; D perhaps matches TRBD1 (6 bases). Trimming left V 4 bases short and J 2 bases short, with 19 bases between. CDR3 size: 16 residues. The germline CDR1 and CDR2 sequences are SGHRS and YFSETQ. Written as DNA, the CDR3 is TGCGCCAGCAGCGGACGGGACACCAAGGTACCCTACGAGCAGTACTTC. Translating it yields CASSGRDTKVPYEQYF.

The J gene is TRBJ2-7, the V gene TRBV10-3; 9 nucleotides match TRBD2. The CDR3 extends over 14 amino acids. Germline values: CDR1 ENHRY, CDR2 SYGVKD. V dropped 8 bases and J dropped 1; count of bases not matched to a gene: 6. This CDR3 reads CAIGLAGESYEQYF. CDR3 DNA sequence: TGTGCCATCGGTTTAGCGGGAGAATCCTACGAGCAGTACTTC.

This chain links TRBV9 with TRBJ1-1; the match to TRBD1 covers 7 bases. The V segment lost 5 bases and the J segment 1 base; nucleotides outside the gene matches: 11. The CDR3 is made up of 16 amino acids. The germline gives CDR1 SGDLS, CDR2 YYNGEE. The CDR3 sequence: CASRPRAGTENTEAFF. The CDR3 bases are TGTGCCAGCAGGCCAAGAGCCGGGACAGAGAACACTGAAGCTTTCTTT.

This sequence joins TRBV11-2 and TRBJ2-7, with 9 bases matching TRBD1. Germline CDR1 SGHAT, CDR2 FQNNGV. Losses at the gene ends were 5 bases for V and 0 bases for J; bases not matched to a gene: 2. The CDR3 has 14 amino acids. In DNA, the CDR3 is TGTGCCAGCAGCCAGGGACAGGGCTCCTACGAGCAGTACTTC. Protein: CASSQGQGSYEQYF.

The gene calls are TRBV6-7 and TRBJ2-5, with TRBD1 matching over 7 bases. TRBV6-7 is designated an ORF whose function remains uncertain. The CDR3 spans 14 residues. After removal of 7 bases from V and 0 bases from J, the junction contained 5 bases not matched to a gene. The CDR3 spells CASTPRGYQETQYF. CDR3 nucleotide sequence: TGTGCCAGCACCCCCAGGGGGTACCAAGAGACCCAGTACTTC.

This clone was detected only once. The rearrangement links TRBV2 to TRBJ2-7; D call uncertain. Germline V gives CDR1 SNHLY, CDR2 FYNNEI. V was trimmed by 0 bases and J by 3 bases, leaving 3 bases between them. This CDR3 is 12 amino acids long. CDR3 protein: CASSEARYEQYF. CDR3 DNA sequence: TGTGCCAGCAGTGAAGCTCGCTACGAGCAGTACTTC.